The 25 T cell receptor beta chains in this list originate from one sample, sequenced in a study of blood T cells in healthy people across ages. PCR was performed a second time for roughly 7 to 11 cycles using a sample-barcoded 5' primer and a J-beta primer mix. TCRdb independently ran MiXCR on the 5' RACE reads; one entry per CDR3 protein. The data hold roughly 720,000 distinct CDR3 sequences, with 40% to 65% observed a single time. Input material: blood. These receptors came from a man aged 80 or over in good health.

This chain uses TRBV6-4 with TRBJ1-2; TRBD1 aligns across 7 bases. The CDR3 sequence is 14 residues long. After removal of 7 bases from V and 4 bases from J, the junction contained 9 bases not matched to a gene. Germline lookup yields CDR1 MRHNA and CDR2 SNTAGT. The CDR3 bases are TGTGCCAGCAAACGTGGAGGGGGCTCCTATGGCTACACCTTC. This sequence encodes CASKRGGGSYGYTF.

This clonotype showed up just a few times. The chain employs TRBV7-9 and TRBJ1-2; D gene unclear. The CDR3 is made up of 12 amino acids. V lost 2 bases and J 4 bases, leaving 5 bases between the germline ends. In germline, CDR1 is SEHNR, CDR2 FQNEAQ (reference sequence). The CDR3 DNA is TGTGCCAGCAGCTTACCACTCTATGGCTACACCTTC. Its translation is CASSLPLYGYTF.

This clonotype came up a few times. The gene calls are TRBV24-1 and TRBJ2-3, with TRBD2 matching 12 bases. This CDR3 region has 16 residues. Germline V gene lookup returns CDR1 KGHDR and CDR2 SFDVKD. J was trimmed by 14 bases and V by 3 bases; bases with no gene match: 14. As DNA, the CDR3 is TGTGCCACCAGTGATGGACTAGCGGGGACCCACAGATACGCGTATTTT. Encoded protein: CATSDGLAGTHRYAYF.

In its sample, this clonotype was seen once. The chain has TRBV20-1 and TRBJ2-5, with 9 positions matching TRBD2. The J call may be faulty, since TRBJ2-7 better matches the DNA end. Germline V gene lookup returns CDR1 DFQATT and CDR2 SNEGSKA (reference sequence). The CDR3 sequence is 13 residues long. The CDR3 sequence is CSLRREGTYEQYF. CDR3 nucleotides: TGCAGCCTCCGGCGGGAGGGTACCTACGAGCAGTACTTC.

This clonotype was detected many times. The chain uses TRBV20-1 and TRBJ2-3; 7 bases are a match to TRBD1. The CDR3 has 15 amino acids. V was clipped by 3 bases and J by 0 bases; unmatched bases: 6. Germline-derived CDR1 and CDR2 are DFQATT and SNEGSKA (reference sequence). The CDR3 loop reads CSASEGGASTDTQYF. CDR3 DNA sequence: TGCAGTGCTAGTGAAGGGGGCGCAAGCACAGATACGCAGTATTTT.

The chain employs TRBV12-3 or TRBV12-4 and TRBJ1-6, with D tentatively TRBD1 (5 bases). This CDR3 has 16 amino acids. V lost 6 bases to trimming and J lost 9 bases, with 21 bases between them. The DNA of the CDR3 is TGTGCCAGCAGAACCGCAAGTGGGCCAAGGGGTTCACCCCTCCACTTT. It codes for CASRTASGPRGSPLHF.

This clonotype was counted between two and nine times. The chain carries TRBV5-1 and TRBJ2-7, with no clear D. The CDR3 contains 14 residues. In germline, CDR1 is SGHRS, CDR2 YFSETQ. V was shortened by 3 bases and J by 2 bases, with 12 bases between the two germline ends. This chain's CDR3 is CASSSSGPTYEQYF. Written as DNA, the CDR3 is TGCGCCAGCAGCTCCAGTGGGCCCACCTACGAGCAGTACTTC.

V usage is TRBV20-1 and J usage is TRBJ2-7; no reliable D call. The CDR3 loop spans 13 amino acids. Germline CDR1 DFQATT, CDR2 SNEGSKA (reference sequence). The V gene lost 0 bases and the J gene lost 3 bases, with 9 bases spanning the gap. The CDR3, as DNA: TGCAGTGCTAGAGACAAGTTCCTCTACGAGCAGTACTTC. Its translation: CSARDKFLYEQYF.

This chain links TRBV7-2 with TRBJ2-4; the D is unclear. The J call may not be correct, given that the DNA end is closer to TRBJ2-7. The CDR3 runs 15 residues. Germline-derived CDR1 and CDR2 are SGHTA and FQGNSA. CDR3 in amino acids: CASSLEWAIPLEQYF. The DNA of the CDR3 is TGTGCCAGCAGCTTAGAGTGGGCCATTCCTCTCGAGCAGTACTTC.

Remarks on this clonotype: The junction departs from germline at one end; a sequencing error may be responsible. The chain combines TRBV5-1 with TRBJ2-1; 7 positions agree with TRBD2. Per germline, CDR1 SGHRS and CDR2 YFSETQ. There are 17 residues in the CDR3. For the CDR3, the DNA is TGCGCCAGCAGCTCCCCTAGGGCGGGAGTATCCTACAATGAACAGTTCTTC. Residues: CASSSPRAGVSYNEQFF.

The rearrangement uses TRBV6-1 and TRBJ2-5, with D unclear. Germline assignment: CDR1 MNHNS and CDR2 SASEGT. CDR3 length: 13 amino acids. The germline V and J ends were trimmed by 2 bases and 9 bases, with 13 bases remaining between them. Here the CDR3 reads CASSEFRAGAQYF. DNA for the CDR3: TGTGCCAGCAGTGAATTTAGGGCCGGCGCCCAGTACTTC.

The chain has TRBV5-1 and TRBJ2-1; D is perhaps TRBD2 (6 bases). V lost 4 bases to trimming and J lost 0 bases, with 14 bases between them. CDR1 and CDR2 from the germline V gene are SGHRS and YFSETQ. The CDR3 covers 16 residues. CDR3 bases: TGCGCCAGCAGCCCCTGGGCCGGGAGCTCCTACAATGAGCAGTTCTTC. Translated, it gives CASSPWAGSSYNEQFF.

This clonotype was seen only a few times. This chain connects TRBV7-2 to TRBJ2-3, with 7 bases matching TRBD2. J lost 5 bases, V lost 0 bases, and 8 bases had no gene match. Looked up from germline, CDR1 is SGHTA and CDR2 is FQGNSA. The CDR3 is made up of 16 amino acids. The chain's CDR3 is CASSLAAGAQRDTQYF. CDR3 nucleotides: TGTGCCAGCAGCTTAGCTGCGGGAGCCCAAAGAGATACGCAGTATTTT.

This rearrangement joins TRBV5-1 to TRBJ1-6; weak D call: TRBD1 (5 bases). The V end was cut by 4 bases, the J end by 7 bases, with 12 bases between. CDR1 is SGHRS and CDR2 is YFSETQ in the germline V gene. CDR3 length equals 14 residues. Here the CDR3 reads CASSTRDQNSPLHF. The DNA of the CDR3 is TGCGCCAGCAGCACCCGGGACCAAAATTCACCCCTCCACTTT.

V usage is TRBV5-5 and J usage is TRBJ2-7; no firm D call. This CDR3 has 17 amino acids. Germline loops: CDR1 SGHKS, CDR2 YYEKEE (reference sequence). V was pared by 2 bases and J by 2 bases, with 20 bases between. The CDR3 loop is CASSLLADRGFAYEQYF. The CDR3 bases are TGTGCCAGCAGCTTATTGGCCGACCGCGGATTCGCCTACGAGCAGTACTTC.

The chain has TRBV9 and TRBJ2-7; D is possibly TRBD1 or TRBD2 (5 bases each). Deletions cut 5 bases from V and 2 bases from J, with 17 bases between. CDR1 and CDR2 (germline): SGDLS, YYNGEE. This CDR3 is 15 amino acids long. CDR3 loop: CASSVGDPRPYEQYF. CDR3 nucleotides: TGTGCCAGCAGTGTGGGGGACCCCAGGCCCTACGAGCAGTACTTC.

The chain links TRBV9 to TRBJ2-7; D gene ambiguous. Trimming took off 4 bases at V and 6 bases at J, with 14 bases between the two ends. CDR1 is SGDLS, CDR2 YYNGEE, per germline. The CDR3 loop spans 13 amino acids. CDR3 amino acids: CASSPGPLGEQYF. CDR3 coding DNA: TGTGCCAGCAGCCCCGGGCCCCTGGGCGAGCAGTACTTC.

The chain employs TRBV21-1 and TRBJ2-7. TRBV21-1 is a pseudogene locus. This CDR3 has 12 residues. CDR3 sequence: CARNRGSYEQYF. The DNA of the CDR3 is TGTGCCCGCAACAGGGGATCCTACGAGCAGTACTTC.

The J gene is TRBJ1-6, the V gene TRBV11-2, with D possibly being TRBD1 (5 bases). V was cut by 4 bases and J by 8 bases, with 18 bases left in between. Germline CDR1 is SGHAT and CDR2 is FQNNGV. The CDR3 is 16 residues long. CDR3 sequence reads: CASSSQGLLRDSPLHF. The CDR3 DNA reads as TGTGCCAGCAGCTCCCAGGGACTCTTACGAGATTCACCCCTCCACTTT.

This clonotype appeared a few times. The CDR3 here is CAIGQGSDWRGSRYAYF. The CDR3 DNA follows: TGTGCCATCGGACAGGGAAGCGACTGGAGAGGGAGTAGATACGCGTATTTT. The V and J genes are TRBV10-3 and TRBJ2-3, with 8 bases that match TRBD1. The length of the CDR3 is 17 residues. Germline assignment: CDR1 ENHRY and CDR2 SYGVKD. J gave up 14 bases and V 8 bases, and 27 bases lay outside the gene matches.

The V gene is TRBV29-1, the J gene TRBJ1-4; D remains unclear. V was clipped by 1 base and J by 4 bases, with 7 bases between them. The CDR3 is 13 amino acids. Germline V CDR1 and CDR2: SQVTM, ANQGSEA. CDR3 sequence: CSVEGVNNEKLFF. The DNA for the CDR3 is TGCAGCGTTGAAGGGGTTAATAATGAAAAACTGTTTTTT.

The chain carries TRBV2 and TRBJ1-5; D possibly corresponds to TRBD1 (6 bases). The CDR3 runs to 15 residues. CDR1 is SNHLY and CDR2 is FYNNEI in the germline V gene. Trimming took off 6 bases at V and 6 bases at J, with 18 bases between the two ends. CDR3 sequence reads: CASSRGGPSGQPQHF. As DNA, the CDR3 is TGTGCCAGCAGCCGAGGGGGACCCTCGGGTCAGCCCCAGCATTTT. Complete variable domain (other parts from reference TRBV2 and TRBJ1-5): EPEVTQTPSHQVTQMGQEVILRCVPISNHLYFYWYRQILGQKVEFLVSFYNNEISEKSEIFDDQFSVERPDGSNFTLKIRSTKLEDSAMYFCASSRGGPSGQPQHFGDGTRLSIL.

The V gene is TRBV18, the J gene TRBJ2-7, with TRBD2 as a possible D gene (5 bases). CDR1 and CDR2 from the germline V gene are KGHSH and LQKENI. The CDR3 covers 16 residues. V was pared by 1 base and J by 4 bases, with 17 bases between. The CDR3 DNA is TGTGCCAGCTCACCACTACGGGATGCAAAGGATTACGAGCAGTACTTC. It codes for CASSPLRDAKDYEQYF.

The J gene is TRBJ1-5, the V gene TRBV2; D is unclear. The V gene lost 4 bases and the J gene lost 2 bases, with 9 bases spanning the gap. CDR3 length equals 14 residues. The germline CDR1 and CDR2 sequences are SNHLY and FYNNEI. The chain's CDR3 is CASSGEGGNQPQHF. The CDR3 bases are TGTGCCAGCAGTGGTGAGGGAGGCAATCAGCCCCAGCATTTT.

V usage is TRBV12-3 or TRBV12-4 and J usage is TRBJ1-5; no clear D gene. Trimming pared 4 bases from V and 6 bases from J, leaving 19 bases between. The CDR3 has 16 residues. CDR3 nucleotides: TGTGCCAGCAGTTCCCGACCCGATCGTGGGCCTCAGCCCCAGCATTTT. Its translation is CASSSRPDRGPQPQHF.